The source of this TCR beta chain is a study of blood T cell repertoires in COVID-19. The overall study: PBMCs, B-cell-depleted T cells, or T cells provided the cDNA or gDNA that made up the material.

The CDR3 is made up of 17 amino acids. This clone was recorded a few times. Per the original data handling: Reference gene primer amplification yielded estimated nucleated cell counts. This table comes from immunoSEQ multiplex PCR, and its TCRdb copy is limited to in-frame clones, with some not included. V and J calls and clone size are those listed in that table; D and trimming were worked out from the DNA. The sample includes about 100,000 clones, approximately 90% of them seen just once. Sequencing was done on a sample of peripheral blood. The chain is built from TRBV1 and TRBJ1-2; the table calls TRBD1, which could not be checked here. TRBV1 corresponds to a pseudogene. The TCR comes from a man aged 45 to 65 with active COVID-19. CDR3 coding DNA: TGCACCAGCAGCCAAGACCCACCCGTGGACAGGGGTGGTGGCTACACCTTC. Protein product: CTSSQDPPVDRGGGYTF.